One sample yielded the 20 T cell receptor beta chains listed below, sequenced in a study of blood T cell repertoires in COVID-19. Libraries were prepared by immunoSEQ multiplex PCR; TCRdb keeps only in-frame clonotypes and omits some of them. The sample lists tens of thousands of clones, 80% to 90% occurring once. The sequencing input was peripheral blood. The receptors originated from a man in his 70s with acute or convalescent COVID-19.

V usage is TRBV6-5 and J usage is TRBJ2-7; 11 bases map to TRBD1. Trimming removed 6 bases from V and 6 bases from J; junction bases left unmatched: 7. This CDR3 contains 14 residues. The germline V gene encodes CDR1 MNHEY and CDR2 SVGAGI. Here the CDR3 DNA reads TGTGCCAGCAGCCGCGGACAGGGGGCCCGCGAGCAGTACTTC. It yields the protein CASSRGQGAREQYF.

This chain joins TRBV20-1 and TRBJ2-6; TRBD2 is a possible D gene (6 bases). This CDR3 contains 16 residues. Deletions cut 3 bases from V and 0 bases from J, with 12 bases between. The V gene's germline CDR1 is DFQATT and CDR2 SNEGSKA (reference sequence). CDR3 DNA: TGCAGTGCTAGTGTGGGGGGAAGCTCTGGGGCCAACGTCCTGACTTTC. Translation gives CSASVGGSSGANVLTF.

As DNA, the CDR3 is TGTGCCAGTAGTCCCGGGGGGAACCAAGAGACCCAGTACTTC. Translation gives CASSPGGNQETQYF. This chain uses TRBV19 with TRBJ2-5, with 7 bases aligning to TRBD2. This CDR3 has 14 residues. V was clipped by 5 bases and J by 0 bases; unmatched bases: 3. Germline V gives CDR1 LNHDA, CDR2 SQIVND (reference sequence).

The chain is built from TRBV29-1 and TRBJ2-3, with 12 positions matching TRBD2. After removal of 4 bases from V and 1 base from J, the junction contained 6 bases not matched to a gene. The V gene's germline CDR1 is SQVTM and CDR2 ANQGSEA. The CDR3 covers 16 residues. The DNA of the CDR3 is TGCAGCGTTGGCTATCTAGCGGGGGGGCGCACAGATACGCAGTATTTT. It is translated as CSVGYLAGGRTDTQYF.

V is TRBV3-1 (or the pseudogene TRBV3-2) and J is TRBJ2-1; perhaps TRBD2 as D (6 bases). V was clipped by 3 bases and J by 1 base, with 16 bases between them. The CDR3 covers 17 residues. Germline V CDR1 and CDR2: LGHDT, YNNKEL (reference sequence). The CDR3 nucleotides read TGTGCCAGCAGCCACCTCTTCGCCGGGAGTTCCTACAATGAGCAGTTCTTC. This translates into CASSHLFAGSSYNEQFF.

The chain joins TRBV5-6 to TRBJ1-6; perhaps TRBD1 as D (6 bases). Per germline, CDR1 SGHDT and CDR2 YYEEEE. This CDR3 contains 17 residues. V lost 1 base, J lost 18 bases, and 29 bases lay in between. The chain's CDR3 is CASSLTGTGTWTSRDHF. The DNA for the CDR3 is TGTGCCAGCAGCTTGACGGGAACCGGGACATGGACCTCCCGTGACCACTTT.

This clone has just a few counts. CDR3 DNA: TGTGCCAGCAGCTTTGGGGGGATGTCGAATGAGCAGTTCTTC. This encodes CASSFGGMSNEQFF. The chain carries TRBV7-2 and TRBJ2-1; tentative D call: TRBD2 (6 bases). CDR3 length: 14 residues. V gave up 3 bases and J gave up 7 bases, with 13 bases separating them. CDR1 and CDR2 (germline): SGHTA, FQGNSA.

The genes are TRBV18 and TRBJ2-7; 8 bases are shared with TRBD2. This CDR3 spans 14 amino acids. Germline CDR1 KGHSH, CDR2 LQKENI. V shed 0 bases and J 7 bases; nucleotides not matched to a gene: 5. In DNA form, the CDR3 reads TGTGCCAGCTCACCACCGAGCGGGAGTGAGGAGCAGTACTTC. Its protein product is CASSPPSGSEEQYF.

V usage is TRBV28 and J usage is TRBJ2-7; 8 nucleotides align to TRBD1. Germline trimming cut 5 bases from V and 3 bases from J; bases unmatched to any gene: 6. Per germline, CDR1 MDHEN and CDR2 SYDVKM. The length of the CDR3 is 14 residues. The CDR3 protein is CASSPTGVGYEQYF. The CDR3 region has the DNA TGTGCCAGCAGTCCGACAGGGGTAGGCTACGAGCAGTACTTC.

The rearrangement uses TRBV18 and TRBJ2-2; 7 bases align to TRBD2. The germline V gene has CDR1 KGHSH and CDR2 LQKENI. V lost 2 bases, J lost 1 base, and 4 bases stayed unmatched. The CDR3 is 16 residues long. DNA for the CDR3: TGTGCCAGCTCACCAAACCTAGCGGAGAACACCGGGGAGCTGTTTTTT. It translates to CASSPNLAENTGELFF.

This chain joins TRBV7-8 and TRBJ2-7; 13 bases are a match to TRBD2. CDR1 SGHVS and CDR2 FQNEAQ come from the germline V gene. V lost 5 bases and J lost 1; bases outside the gene matches: 5. CDR3 size: 16 residues. The CDR3 bases are TGTGCCAGCAGCCTAAGGACTAGCGGGAGTTCCTACGAGCAGTACTTC. It encodes CASSLRTSGSSYEQYF.

V usage is TRBV7-8 and J usage is TRBJ1-6, with 9 bases aligning to TRBD1. This CDR3 is built from 16 residues. Germline V lookup: CDR1 SGHVS, CDR2 FQNEAQ. With 5 bases clipped from V and 9 bases from J, the junction kept 11 bases outside the gene matches. The CDR3 sequence: CASSPEGQGFSSPLHF. CDR3 sequence (DNA): TGTGCCAGCAGCCCCGAGGGACAGGGTTTTAGTTCACCCCTCCACTTT.

The chain has TRBV4-3 and TRBJ1-4; D uncertain. This CDR3 contains 16 residues. Germline CDR1 is LGHNA and CDR2 is YSLEER. Trimming cost V 1 base and J 0 bases, with 9 bases left between them. The CDR3 coding sequence is TGCGCCAGCAGCCAAGGGGCGGGGACAACTAATGAAAAACTGTTTTTT. This translates into CASSQGAGTTNEKLFF.

The chain employs TRBV12-5 and TRBJ1-1, with unresolved D. Germline assignment: CDR1 LGHNT and CDR2 FRNRAP. The CDR3 contains 13 residues. Between the trimmed V and J ends, which lost 6 bases and 5 bases, there was a span of 13 bases. CDR3 protein: CASGPGPRTEAFF. In DNA, the CDR3 is TGTGCTAGTGGCCCGGGTCCAAGAACTGAAGCTTTCTTT.

V is TRBV7-6 and J is TRBJ2-1, with 7 bases aligning to TRBD2. The CDR3 length is 16 residues. Looked up from germline, CDR1 is SGHVS and CDR2 is FNYEAQ. Losses at the gene ends were 5 bases for V and 3 bases for J; bases not matched to a gene: 10. The DNA for the CDR3 is TGTGCCAGCAGCCCATCAGGTGGGGGGGTCTACAATGAGCAGTTCTTC. Its translation is CASSPSGGGVYNEQFF.

Only one count was recorded for this clone. V gene TRBV9 combines with J gene TRBJ1-6; TRBD1 might be the D (5 bases). Trimming removed 3 bases at V and 10 bases at J, with 11 bases between. The CDR3 length is 13 residues. Germline V gene lookup returns CDR1 SGDLS and CDR2 YYNGEE. The CDR3 protein is CASSETVQSPLHF. The CDR3 DNA reads TGTGCCAGCAGCGAGACAGTCCAATCACCCCTCCACTTT.

This clone was recorded only once. The gene calls are TRBV5-6 and TRBJ2-7; 9 bases match TRBD1. J was trimmed by 6 bases and V by 4 bases; bases with no gene match: 11. The CDR3 consists of 15 residues. Germline CDR1 reads SGHDT; CDR2 reads YYEEEE. CDR3 amino acids: CASSPRQGGVSEQYF. As DNA, the CDR3 is TGTGCCAGCAGCCCAAGACAGGGGGGAGTTTCCGAGCAGTACTTC.

The chain carries TRBV6-5 and TRBJ1-1; TRBD1 agrees at 7 bases. J gave up 12 bases and V 1 base, and 8 bases lay outside the gene matches. Looked up from germline, CDR1 is MNHEY and CDR2 is SVGAGI. CDR3 size: 13 residues. CDR3 residues: CASSYWTGGYPFF. DNA of the CDR3: TGTGCCAGCAGTTACTGGACAGGAGGGTACCCTTTCTTT.

This clone was seen once. The rearrangement uses TRBV11-2 and TRBJ2-1; D unresolved. Germline V gives CDR1 SGHAT, CDR2 FQNNGV. The CDR3 runs to 15 residues. V lost 3 bases and J lost 2, with 11 bases in between. CDR3: CASSFDSPTYNEQFF. The DNA of the CDR3 is TGTGCCAGCAGCTTCGACTCCCCAACCTACAATGAGCAGTTCTTC.

This clone was seen just once. The chain employs TRBV14 and TRBJ2-7; 7 positions agree with TRBD1. CDR1 and CDR2 (germline): SGHDN, FVKESK. This CDR3 has 14 residues. Trimming at V came to 8 bases and at J to 2 bases, leaving 9 bases not matched to a gene. DNA of the CDR3: TGTGCCAGCCCCGAGACAGGGTCTGCCTACGAGCAGTACTTC. Protein product: CASPETGSAYEQYF. The variable domain in full, completed from reference TRBV14 and TRBJ2-7, reads EAGVTQFPSHSVIEKGQTVTLRCDPISGHDNLYWYRRVMGKEIKFLLHFVKESKQDESGMPNNRFLAERTGGTYSTLKVQPAELEDSGVYFCASPETGSAYEQYFGPGTRLTVT.